This TCR beta chain was recorded in a study of blood T cells in healthy people across ages. Then a second PCR, running roughly 6 to 12 cycles, was carried out with a sample-barcoded 5' primer and a J-beta primer mix. TCRdb passed the 5' RACE reads through MiXCR, listing each CDR3 protein once. Of 500,000 to 550,000 distinct CDR3 sequences detected, around 24% appear once; the ten largest clones hold around 10%. From germline, CDR1 is MNHEY and CDR2 SVGEGT. V lost 0 bases to trimming and J lost 0 bases, with 19 bases between them. The CDR3 is made up of 19 amino acids. These data were also filed under a second study, of T cells of mothers and their children.

Input material: blood. V usage is TRBV6-2 or TRBV6-3 and J usage is TRBJ2-3, with unresolved D. This clonotype was sampled from a boy aged 5 to 17 in good health. CDR3: CASSYSPFGAPSSTDTQYF. The CDR3 DNA follows: TGTGCCAGCAGTTACTCCCCTTTCGGTGCACCTTCTAGCACAGATACGCAGTATTTT.